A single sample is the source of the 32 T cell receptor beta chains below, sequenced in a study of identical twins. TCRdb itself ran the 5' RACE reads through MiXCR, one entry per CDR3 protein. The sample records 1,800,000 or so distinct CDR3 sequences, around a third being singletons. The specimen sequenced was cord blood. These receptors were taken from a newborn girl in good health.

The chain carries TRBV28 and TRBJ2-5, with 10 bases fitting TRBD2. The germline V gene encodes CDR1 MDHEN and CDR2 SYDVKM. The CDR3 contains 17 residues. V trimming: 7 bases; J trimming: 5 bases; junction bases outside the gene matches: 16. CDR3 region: CASNKGVLLAGRETQYF. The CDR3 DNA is TGTGCCAGCAACAAGGGGGTGCTACTAGCGGGACGGGAGACCCAGTACTTC.

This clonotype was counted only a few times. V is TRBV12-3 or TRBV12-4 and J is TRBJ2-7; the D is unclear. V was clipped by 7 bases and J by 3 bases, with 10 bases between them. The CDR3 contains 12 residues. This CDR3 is CASTASNYEQYF. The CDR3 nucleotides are TGTGCCAGCACCGCCTCTAACTACGAGCAGTACTTC.

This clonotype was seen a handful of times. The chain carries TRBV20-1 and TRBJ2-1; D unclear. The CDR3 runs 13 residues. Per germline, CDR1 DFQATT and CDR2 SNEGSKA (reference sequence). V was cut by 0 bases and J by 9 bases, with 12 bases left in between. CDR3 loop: CSARDGRSVEQFF. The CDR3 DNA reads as TGCAGTGCTAGAGATGGTAGGTCGGTTGAGCAGTTCTTC.

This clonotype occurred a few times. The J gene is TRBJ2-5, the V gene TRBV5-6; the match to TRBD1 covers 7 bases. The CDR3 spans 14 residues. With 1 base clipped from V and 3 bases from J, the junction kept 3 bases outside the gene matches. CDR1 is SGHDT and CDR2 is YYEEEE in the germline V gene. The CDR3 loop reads CASSLLGTEETQYF. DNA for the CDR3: TGTGCCAGCAGCTTGCTCGGGACAGAAGAGACCCAGTACTTC.

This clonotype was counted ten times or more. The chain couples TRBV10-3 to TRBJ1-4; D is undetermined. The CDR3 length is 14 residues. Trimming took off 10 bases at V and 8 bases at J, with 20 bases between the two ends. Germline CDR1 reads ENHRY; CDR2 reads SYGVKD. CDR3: CATQAETTSEKLFF. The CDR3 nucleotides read TGTGCCACCCAAGCCGAGACGACCAGCGAAAAACTGTTTTTT.

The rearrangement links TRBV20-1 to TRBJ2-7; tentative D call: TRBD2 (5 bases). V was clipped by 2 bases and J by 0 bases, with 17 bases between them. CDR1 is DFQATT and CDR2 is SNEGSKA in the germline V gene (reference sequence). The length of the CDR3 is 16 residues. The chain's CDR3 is CSARFPSTYYSYEQYF. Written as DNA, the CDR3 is TGCAGTGCTAGATTCCCTAGCACCTATTACTCCTACGAGCAGTACTTC.

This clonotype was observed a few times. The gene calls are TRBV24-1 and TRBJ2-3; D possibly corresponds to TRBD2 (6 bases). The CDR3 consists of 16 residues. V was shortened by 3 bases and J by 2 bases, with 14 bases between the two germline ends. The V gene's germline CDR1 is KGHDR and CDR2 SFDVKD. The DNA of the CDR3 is TGTGCCACCAGTGATCGTAGCGGCTCTTACACAGATACGCAGTATTTT. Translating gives CATSDRSGSYTDTQYF.

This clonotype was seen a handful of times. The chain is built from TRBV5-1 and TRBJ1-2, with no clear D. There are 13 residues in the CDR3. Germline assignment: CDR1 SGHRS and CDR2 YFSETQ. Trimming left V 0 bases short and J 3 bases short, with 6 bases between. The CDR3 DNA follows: TGCGCCAGCAGCTTGGACACGTACTATGGCTACACCTTC. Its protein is CASSLDTYYGYTF.

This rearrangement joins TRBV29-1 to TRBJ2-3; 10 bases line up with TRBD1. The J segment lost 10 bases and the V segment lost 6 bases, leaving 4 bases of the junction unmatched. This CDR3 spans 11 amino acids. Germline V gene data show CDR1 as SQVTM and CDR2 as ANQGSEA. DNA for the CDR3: TGCAGCGTCCCCGGGACAGGGGCGCAGTATTTT. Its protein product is CSVPGTGAQYF.

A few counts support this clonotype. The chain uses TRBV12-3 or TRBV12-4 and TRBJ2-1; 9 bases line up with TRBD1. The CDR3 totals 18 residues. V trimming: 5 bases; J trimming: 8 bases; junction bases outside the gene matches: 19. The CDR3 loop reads CASSPYPGQGSGAHEQFF. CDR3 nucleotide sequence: TGTGCCAGCAGTCCTTACCCGGGACAGGGATCGGGGGCCCATGAGCAGTTCTTC.

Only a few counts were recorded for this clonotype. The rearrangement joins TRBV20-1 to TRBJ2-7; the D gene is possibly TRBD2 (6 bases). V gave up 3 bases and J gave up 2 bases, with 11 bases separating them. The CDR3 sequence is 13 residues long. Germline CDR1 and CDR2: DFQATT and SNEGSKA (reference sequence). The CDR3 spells CSASPLATYEQYF. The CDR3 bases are TGCAGTGCTAGTCCACTAGCAACCTACGAGCAGTACTTC.

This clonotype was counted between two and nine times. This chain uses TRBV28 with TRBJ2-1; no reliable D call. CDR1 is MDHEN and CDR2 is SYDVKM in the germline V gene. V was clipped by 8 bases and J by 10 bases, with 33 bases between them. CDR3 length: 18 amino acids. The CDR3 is CASRTYRPWPFPQSEQFF. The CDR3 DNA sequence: TGTGCCAGCCGAACCTACCGTCCGTGGCCTTTCCCCCAATCCGAGCAGTTCTTC.

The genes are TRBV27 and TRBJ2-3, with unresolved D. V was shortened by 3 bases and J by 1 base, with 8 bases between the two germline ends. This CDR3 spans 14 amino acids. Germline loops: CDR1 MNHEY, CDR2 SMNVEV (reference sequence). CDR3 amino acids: CASSLIEGTDTQYF. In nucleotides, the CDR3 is TGTGCCAGCAGTTTGATCGAGGGCACAGATACGCAGTATTTT.

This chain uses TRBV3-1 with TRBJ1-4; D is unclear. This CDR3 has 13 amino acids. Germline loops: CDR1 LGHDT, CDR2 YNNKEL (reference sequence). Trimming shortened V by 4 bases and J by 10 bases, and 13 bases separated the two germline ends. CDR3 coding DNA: TGTGCCAGCAGCCCCGGGGTGATCGGAAAACTGTTTTTT. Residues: CASSPGVIGKLFF. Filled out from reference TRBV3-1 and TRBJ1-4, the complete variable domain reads DTAVSQTPKYLVTQMGNDKSIKCEQNLGHDTMYWYKQDSKKFLKIMFSYNNKELIINETVPNRFSPKSPDKAHLNLHINSLELGDSAVYFCASSPGVIGKLFFGSGTQLSVL.

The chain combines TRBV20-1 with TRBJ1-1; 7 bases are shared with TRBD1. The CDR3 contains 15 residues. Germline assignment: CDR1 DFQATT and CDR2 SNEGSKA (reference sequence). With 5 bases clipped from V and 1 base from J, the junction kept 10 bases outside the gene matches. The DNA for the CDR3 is TGCAGTGCTCAGCCTCAACAGGGGAGGAACACTGAAGCTTTCTTT. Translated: CSAQPQQGRNTEAFF.

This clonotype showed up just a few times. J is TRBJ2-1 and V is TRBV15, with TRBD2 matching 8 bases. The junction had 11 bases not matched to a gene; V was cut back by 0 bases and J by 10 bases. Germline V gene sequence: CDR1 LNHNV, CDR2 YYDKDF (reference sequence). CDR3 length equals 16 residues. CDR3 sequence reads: CATSRDRGLAGSEQFF. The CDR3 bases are TGTGCCACCAGCAGAGATCGTGGATTAGCGGGGTCGGAGCAGTTCTTC.

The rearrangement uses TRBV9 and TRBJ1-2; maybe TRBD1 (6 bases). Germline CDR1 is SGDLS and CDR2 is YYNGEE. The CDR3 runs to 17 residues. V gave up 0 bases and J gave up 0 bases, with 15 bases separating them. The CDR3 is CASSVGVAGATNYGYTF. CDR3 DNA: TGTGCCAGCAGCGTAGGTGTGGCAGGGGCGACTAACTATGGCTACACCTTC.

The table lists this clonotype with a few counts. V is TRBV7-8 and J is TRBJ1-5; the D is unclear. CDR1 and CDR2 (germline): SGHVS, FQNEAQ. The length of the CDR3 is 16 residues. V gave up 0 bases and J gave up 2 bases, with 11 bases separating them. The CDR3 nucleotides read TGTGCCAGCAGCTTAGCGACCCGGGTGCGCAATCAGCCCCAGCATTTT. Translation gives CASSLATRVRNQPQHF.

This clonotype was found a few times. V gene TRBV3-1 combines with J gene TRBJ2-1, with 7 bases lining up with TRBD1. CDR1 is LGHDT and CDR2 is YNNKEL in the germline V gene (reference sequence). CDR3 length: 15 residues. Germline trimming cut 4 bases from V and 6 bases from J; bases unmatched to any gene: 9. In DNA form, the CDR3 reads TGTGCCAGCAGCCCAGGACAGGTCGATAGCAATGAGCAGTTCTTC. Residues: CASSPGQVDSNEQFF.

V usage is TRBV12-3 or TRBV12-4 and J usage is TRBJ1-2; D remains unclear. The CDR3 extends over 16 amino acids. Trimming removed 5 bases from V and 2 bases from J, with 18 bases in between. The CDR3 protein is CASSPHRRGENYGYTF. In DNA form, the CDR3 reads TGTGCCAGCAGTCCCCATAGACGGGGAGAAAACTATGGCTACACCTTC.

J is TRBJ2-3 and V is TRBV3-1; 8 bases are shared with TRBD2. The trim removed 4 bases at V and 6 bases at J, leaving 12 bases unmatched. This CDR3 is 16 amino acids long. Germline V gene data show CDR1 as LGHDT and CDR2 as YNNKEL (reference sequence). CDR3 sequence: CASSRRLASGTDTQYF. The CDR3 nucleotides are TGTGCCAGCAGCCGGAGACTAGCGTCGGGTACTGATACGCAGTATTTT.

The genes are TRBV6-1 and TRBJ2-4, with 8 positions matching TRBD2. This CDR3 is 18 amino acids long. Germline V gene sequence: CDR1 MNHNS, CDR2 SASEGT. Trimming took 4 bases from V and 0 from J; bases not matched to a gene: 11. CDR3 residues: CASSGAGVWGIAKNIQYF. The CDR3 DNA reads TGTGCCAGCAGTGGAGCGGGAGTATGGGGGATAGCCAAAAACATTCAGTACTTC.

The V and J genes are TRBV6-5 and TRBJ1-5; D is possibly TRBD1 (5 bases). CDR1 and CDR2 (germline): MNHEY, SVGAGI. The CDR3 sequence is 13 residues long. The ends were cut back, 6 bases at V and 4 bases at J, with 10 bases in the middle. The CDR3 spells CASSNDRNQPQHF. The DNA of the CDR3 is TGTGCCAGCAGCAACGACAGAAATCAGCCCCAGCATTTT.

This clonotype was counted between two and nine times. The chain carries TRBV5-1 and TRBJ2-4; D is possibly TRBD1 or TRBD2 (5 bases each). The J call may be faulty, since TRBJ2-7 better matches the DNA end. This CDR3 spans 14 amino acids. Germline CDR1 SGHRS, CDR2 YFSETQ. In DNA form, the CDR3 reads TGCGCCAGCAGCTTGGGAAGAGCGGACAACGAGCAGTACTTC. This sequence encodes CASSLGRADNEQYF.

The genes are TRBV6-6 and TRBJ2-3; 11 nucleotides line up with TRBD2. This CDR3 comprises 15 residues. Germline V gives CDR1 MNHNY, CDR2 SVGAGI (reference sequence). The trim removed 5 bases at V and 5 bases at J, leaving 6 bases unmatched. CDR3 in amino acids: CASSQSSGRLDTQYF. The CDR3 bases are TGTGCCAGCAGTCAGTCTAGCGGGAGGTTAGATACGCAGTATTTT.

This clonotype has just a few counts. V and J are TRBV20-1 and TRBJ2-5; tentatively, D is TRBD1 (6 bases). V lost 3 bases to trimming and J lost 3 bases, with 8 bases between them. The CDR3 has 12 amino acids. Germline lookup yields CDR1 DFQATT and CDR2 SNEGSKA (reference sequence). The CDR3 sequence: CSASRDKETQYF. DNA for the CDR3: TGCAGTGCTAGCAGGGACAAAGAGACCCAGTACTTC.

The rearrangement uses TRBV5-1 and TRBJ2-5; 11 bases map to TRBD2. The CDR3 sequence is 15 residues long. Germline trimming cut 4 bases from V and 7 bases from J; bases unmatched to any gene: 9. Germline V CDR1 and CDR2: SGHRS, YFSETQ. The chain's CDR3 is CASSGMTSGTGTQYF. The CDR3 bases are TGCGCCAGCAGCGGAATGACTAGCGGGACCGGGACCCAGTACTTC.

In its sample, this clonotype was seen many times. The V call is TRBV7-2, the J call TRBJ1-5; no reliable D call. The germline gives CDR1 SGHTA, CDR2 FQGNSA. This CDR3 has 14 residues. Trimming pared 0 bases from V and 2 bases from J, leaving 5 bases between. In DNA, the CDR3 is TGTGCCAGCAGCTTAGCGCTGGGCAATCAGCCCCAGCATTTT. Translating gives CASSLALGNQPQHF. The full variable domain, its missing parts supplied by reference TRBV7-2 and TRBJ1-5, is GAGVSQSPSNKVTEKGKDVELRCDPISGHTALYWYRQSLGQGLEFLIYFQGNSAPDKSGLPSDRFSAERTGGSVSTLTIQRTQQEDSAVYLCASSLALGNQPQHFGDGTRLSIL.

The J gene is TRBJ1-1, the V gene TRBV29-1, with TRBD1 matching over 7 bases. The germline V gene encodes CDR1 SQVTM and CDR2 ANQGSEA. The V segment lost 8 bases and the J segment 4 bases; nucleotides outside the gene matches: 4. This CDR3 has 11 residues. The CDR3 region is CSPGTATEAFF. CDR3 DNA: TGCAGCCCCGGGACAGCCACTGAAGCTTTCTTT.

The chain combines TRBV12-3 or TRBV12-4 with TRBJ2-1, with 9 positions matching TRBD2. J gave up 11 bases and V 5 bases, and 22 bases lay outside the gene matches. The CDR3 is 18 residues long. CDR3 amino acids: CASSGDPPMRLAGVQQFF. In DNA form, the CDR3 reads TGTGCCAGCAGTGGGGACCCTCCTATGAGGTTAGCGGGAGTTCAGCAGTTCTTC.

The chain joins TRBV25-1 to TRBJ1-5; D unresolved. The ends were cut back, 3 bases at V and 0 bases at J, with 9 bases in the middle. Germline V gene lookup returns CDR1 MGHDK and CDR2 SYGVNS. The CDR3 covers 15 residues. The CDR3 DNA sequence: TGTGCCAGCAGTGATGGGCGGTATAGCAATCAGCCCCAGCATTTT. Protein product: CASSDGRYSNQPQHF. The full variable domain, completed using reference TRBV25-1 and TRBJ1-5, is EADIYQTPRYLVIGTGKKITLECSQTMGHDKMYWYQQDPGMELHLIHYSYGVNSTEKGDLSSESTVSRIRTEHFPLTLESARPSHTSQYLCASSDGRYSNQPQHFGDGTRLSIL.

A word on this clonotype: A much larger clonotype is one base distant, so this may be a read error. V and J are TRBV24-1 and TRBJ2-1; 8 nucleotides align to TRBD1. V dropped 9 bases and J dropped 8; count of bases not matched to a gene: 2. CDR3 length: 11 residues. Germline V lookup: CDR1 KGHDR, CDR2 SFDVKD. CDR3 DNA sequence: TGTGCCACCGGACAGGGCTATGAGCAGTTCTTC. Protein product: CATGQGYEQFF.